Following are 30 T cell receptor beta chains from one sample sequenced in a study of blood T cell repertoires in COVID-19. The method was immunoSEQ multiplex PCR; TCRdb's version includes in-frame clones alone and lacks a portion of them. The sample lists more than 65,000 clones; about four fifths were seen once. Sequencing used peripheral blood. Source of these receptors: a man in his fifties with acute or convalescent COVID-19.

The chain uses TRBV21-1 and TRBJ2-3; the table assigns TRBD1, which was not confirmed against the DNA. TRBV21-1 is termed a pseudogene. The CDR3 spans 17 residues. DNA of the CDR3: TGTGCCAGCAGCAAAGACATCGGACAGGGTCTCCCAGATACGCAGTATTTT. This codes for CASSKDIGQGLPDTQYF.

CDR3 nucleotide sequence: TGCGCCAGCAGCCACCAAGAGGGACTAGCGGTTTACAATGAGCAGTTCTTC. Its translation: CASSHQEGLAVYNEQFF. This chain links TRBV4-1 with TRBJ2-1; the match to TRBD2 covers 11 bases. The CDR3 loop spans 17 amino acids. Trimming at V came to 3 bases and at J to 4 bases, leaving 8 bases not matched to a gene. Germline values: CDR1 MGHRA, CDR2 YSYEKL.

The chain couples TRBV30 to TRBJ1-5, with a weak D call TRBD1 (5 bases). Germline V gives CDR1 GTSNPN, CDR2 SVGIG (reference sequence). The CDR3 spans 15 residues. Between the trimmed V and J ends, which lost 0 bases and 1 base, there was a span of 10 bases. The CDR3, as DNA: TGTGCCTGGAGTGTAGGTTCAGGGAGCAATCAGCCCCAGCATTTT. As protein: CAWSVGSGSNQPQHF. The variable domain in full, completed from reference TRBV30 and TRBJ1-5, reads SQTIHQWPATLVQPVGSPLSLECTVEGTSNPNLYWYRQAAGRGLQLLFYSVGIGQISSEVPQNLSASRPQDRQFILSSKKLLLSDSGFYLCAWSVGSGSNQPQHFGDGTRLSIL.

This chain links TRBV21-1 with TRBJ2-3; the table names TRBD2, a call not compared with the DNA. TRBV21-1 is given as a pseudogene. This CDR3 is built from 15 residues. CDR3 amino acids: CASSTVTSVSDTQYF. The CDR3 coding sequence is TGTGCCAGCAGCACGGTGACTAGCGTTTCAGATACGCAGTATTTT.

The V gene is TRBV7-9, the J gene TRBJ2-1, with TRBD1 as a possible D gene (6 bases). Germline loops: CDR1 SEHNR, CDR2 FQNEAQ (reference sequence). The CDR3 is 15 amino acids. V was clipped by 3 bases and J by 5 bases, with 14 bases between them. The CDR3 sequence is CASSLAGTQDNEQFF. The CDR3 DNA sequence: TGTGCCAGCAGCTTGGCCGGGACACAGGACAATGAGCAGTTCTTC.

V usage is TRBV4-2 and J usage is TRBJ2-3; 8 bases map to TRBD2. V lost 4 bases and J lost 2; bases outside the gene matches: 11. This CDR3 spans 17 amino acids. CDR1 is LGHNA and CDR2 is YNFKEQ in the germline V gene. CDR3 protein: CASSPGLARGFTDTQYF. The CDR3 DNA sequence: TGTGCCAGCAGCCCTGGACTAGCCAGGGGATTCACAGATACGCAGTATTTT.

V usage is TRBV21-1 and J usage is TRBJ1-2; the listed D gene, TRBD1, was not tested against the DNA. TRBV21-1 is termed a pseudogene. The CDR3 consists of 16 residues. The CDR3 DNA sequence: TGTGCCAGCAGCAAAGGGAACGGACAGGACCGCTATGGCTACACCTTC. Translated: CASSKGNGQDRYGYTF.

V usage is TRBV4-3 and J usage is TRBJ2-1; 12 nucleotides match TRBD2. J gave up 8 bases and V 0 bases, and 8 bases lay outside the gene matches. The CDR3 is made up of 17 amino acids. The germline V gene encodes CDR1 LGHNA and CDR2 YSLEER. CDR3 bases: TGCGCCAGCAGCCAAGATATACCTAGCGGGAGGGCCCATGAGCAGTTCTTC. Its translation: CASSQDIPSGRAHEQFF.

This chain joins TRBV4-3 and TRBJ1-6; D remains unclear. Germline CDR1 and CDR2: LGHNA and YSLEER. This CDR3 is built from 16 residues. Trimming stripped 3 bases from V and 3 bases from J, with 12 bases between. The CDR3 loop reads CASSQYEDIYNSPLHF. CDR3 DNA: TGCGCCAGCAGCCAGTACGAGGATATCTATAATTCACCCCTCCACTTT.

The chain uses TRBV6-5 and TRBJ1-1, with 7 positions matching TRBD1. Germline trimming cut 6 bases from V and 1 base from J; bases unmatched to any gene: 2. The length of the CDR3 is 13 residues. In germline, CDR1 is MNHEY, CDR2 SVGAGI. The CDR3 DNA is TGTGCCAGCAGGGGGACAGAGAACACTGAAGCTTTCTTT. Its protein product is CASRGTENTEAFF.

The chain is built from TRBV6-1 and TRBJ2-2; D is uncertain. This CDR3 is built from 15 residues. Trimming took 1 base from V and 4 from J, leaving 10 bases between them. The germline CDR1 and CDR2 sequences are MNHNS and SASEGT. CDR3 nucleotide sequence: TGTGCCAGCAGTGAAGTGGTCACGGGCACCGGGGAGCTGTTTTTT. Translation: CASSEVVTGTGELFF.

The chain employs TRBV7-9 and TRBJ2-5, with D hard to call. V lost 5 bases, J lost 4 bases, and 5 bases lay in between. Germline V lookup: CDR1 SEHNR, CDR2 FQNEAQ (reference sequence). This CDR3 contains 11 residues. CDR3: CASSPRETQYF. Here the CDR3 DNA reads TGTGCCAGCAGCCCCAGAGAGACCCAGTACTTC.

The rearrangement joins TRBV15 to TRBJ2-3, with 7 bases lining up with TRBD1. In germline, CDR1 is LNHNV, CDR2 YYDKDF (reference sequence). CDR3 length: 15 residues. V dropped 1 base and J dropped 5; count of bases not matched to a gene: 6. The CDR3: CATSRATGIRDTQYF. The DNA of the CDR3 is TGTGCCACCAGCAGAGCGACAGGGATCCGAGATACGCAGTATTTT. Drawing the rest from reference TRBV15 and TRBJ2-3, the complete variable domain is DAMVIQNPRYQVTQFGKPVTLSCSQTLNHNVMYWYQQKSSQAPKLLFHYYDKDFNNEADTPDNFQSRRPNTSFCFLDIRSPGLGDTAMYLCATSRATGIRDTQYFGPGTRLTVL.

This sequence joins TRBV6-5 and TRBJ2-7; possible D gene TRBD1, 6 bases. This CDR3 spans 13 amino acids. Trimming shortened V by 6 bases and J by 2 bases, and 11 bases separated the two germline ends. Germline CDR1 and CDR2: MNHEY and SVGAGI. In DNA form, the CDR3 reads TGTGCCAGCAGAGCTTACAGGGCCTACGAGCAGTACTTC. It translates to CASRAYRAYEQYF.

The sample holds a few counts of this clone. V is TRBV10-3 and J is TRBJ2-5; unclear D gene. Looked up from germline, CDR1 is ENHRY and CDR2 is SYGVKD. The CDR3 totals 14 residues. The germline V and J ends were trimmed by 3 bases and 2 bases, with 10 bases remaining between them. The CDR3 reads CAISDETFQETQYF. The CDR3 DNA sequence: TGTGCCATCAGTGACGAGACTTTTCAAGAGACCCAGTACTTC.

J is TRBJ2-2 and V is TRBV5-4; 9 nucleotides agree with TRBD2. Germline CDR1 reads SGHNT; CDR2 reads YYREEE (reference sequence). Unmatched junction bases numbered 1, after V lost 0 bases and J lost 1 base. The CDR3 is made up of 16 amino acids. Here the CDR3 DNA reads TGTGCCAGCAGCTTGGGACTAGCGGAGAACACCGGGGAGCTGTTTTTT. Its translation is CASSLGLAENTGELFF.

The chain links TRBV11-2 to TRBJ2-1; a weak D match, TRBD2 (5 bases). This CDR3 has 12 amino acids. Trimming took 5 bases from V and 7 from J, leaving 9 bases between them. Germline-derived CDR1 and CDR2 are SGHAT and FQNNGV. DNA of the CDR3: TGTGCCAGCAGCAATCGGGGTAATGAGCAGTTCTTC. Translating it yields CASSNRGNEQFF.

This sequence joins TRBV7-2 and TRBJ2-1, with D hard to call. Germline CDR1 is SGHTA and CDR2 is FQGNSA. This CDR3 comprises 13 residues. Between the trimmed V and J ends, which lost 3 bases and 6 bases, there was a span of 9 bases. The CDR3 DNA reads as TGTGCCAGCAGCTTGGAGCTACGCAATGAGCAGTTCTTC. It codes for CASSLELRNEQFF.

V and J are TRBV5-1 and TRBJ2-5; a weak D match, TRBD1 (7 bases). There are 16 residues in the CDR3. Germline lookup yields CDR1 SGHRS and CDR2 YFSETQ. The V end lost 4 bases, the J end lost 5 bases, and 21 bases lay between the germline ends. The CDR3 loop is CASSRGGKIQGETQYF. The CDR3 DNA is TGCGCCAGCAGCCGAGGGGGGAAAATACAGGGGGAGACCCAGTACTTC.

The V and J genes are TRBV4-3 and TRBJ2-7, with TRBD2 matching 7 bases. The CDR3 totals 18 residues. The V gene's germline CDR1 is LGHNA and CDR2 YSLEER. V gave up 0 bases and J gave up 5 bases; unmatched junction bases: 16. For the CDR3, the DNA is TGCGCCAGCAGCCAAGATTCCTCAGCGGGAAGGGCCCCGGACGAGCAGTACTTC. The encoded protein is CASSQDSSAGRAPDEQYF.

This chain links TRBV11-3 with TRBJ2-1, with 9 bases identical to TRBD1. CDR3 length: 16 residues. The germline gives CDR1 SGHNT, CDR2 YENEEA. J gave up 1 base and V 5 bases, and 6 bases lay outside the gene matches. The DNA for the CDR3 is TGTGCCAGCAGCCGAACGGACAGGGGATCCTACAATGAGCAGTTCTTC. Amino acid sequence: CASSRTDRGSYNEQFF.

J is TRBJ1-5 and V is TRBV7-2; D is possibly TRBD1 (5 bases). The CDR3 extends over 15 amino acids. Deletions cut 1 base from V and 7 bases from J, with 14 bases between. The germline CDR1 and CDR2 sequences are SGHTA and FQGNSA. The CDR3 DNA follows: TGTGCCAGCAGCTTAGTGGCAGGGCAGGGCCAGCCCCAGCATTTT. Its translation: CASSLVAGQGQPQHF.

The chain recombines TRBV7-2 with TRBJ1-1; 8 bases map to TRBD1. Trimming at V came to 3 bases and at J to 1 base, leaving 4 bases not matched to a gene. The V gene's germline CDR1 is SGHTA and CDR2 FQGNSA. The CDR3 spans 15 residues. The CDR3 loop is CASSFTGTGNTEAFF. DNA of the CDR3: TGTGCCAGCAGCTTCACCGGGACAGGGAACACTGAAGCTTTCTTT.

This clone was recorded a few times. V and J are TRBV29-1 and TRBJ2-5; 14 bases map to TRBD2. The CDR3 is 16 amino acids. The germline V gene has CDR1 SQVTM and CDR2 ANQGSEA. V lost 4 bases to trimming and J lost 4 bases; unmatched junction nucleotides: 8. The CDR3 sequence: CSVVGLAGVKAETQYF. The CDR3, as DNA: TGCAGCGTTGTGGGACTAGCGGGAGTTAAGGCAGAGACCCAGTACTTC.

This chain links TRBV18 with TRBJ2-5, with 7 bases fitting TRBD1. CDR3 length: 14 amino acids. Trimming cost V 8 bases and J 2 bases; bases outside gene matches: 8. The germline gives CDR1 KGHSH, CDR2 LQKENI. CDR3 sequence: CASVTGTAQETQYF. CDR3 DNA sequence: TGTGCCAGCGTTACCGGGACAGCTCAAGAGACCCAGTACTTC.

The chain carries TRBV5-5 and TRBJ2-7, with a tentative D call TRBD2 (6 bases). The germline V gene has CDR1 SGHKS and CDR2 YYEKEE (reference sequence). V was cut by 1 base and J by 0 bases, with 20 bases left in between. This CDR3 has 18 residues. This CDR3 is CASSLSGLARPSSYEQYF. In DNA, the CDR3 is TGTGCCAGCAGCTTGAGCGGGTTGGCCAGGCCGAGCTCCTACGAGCAGTACTTC.

This clone was recorded a few times. The chain recombines TRBV11-2 with TRBJ2-5, with 11 positions matching TRBD2. V gave up 2 bases and J gave up 3 bases; unmatched junction bases: 5. Germline loops: CDR1 SGHAT, CDR2 FQNNGV. This CDR3 has 16 residues. For the CDR3, the DNA is TGTGCCAGCAGCTTAATTAGCGGGGGGGCAAAAGAGACCCAGTACTTC. Amino acids: CASSLISGGAKETQYF.

The V gene is TRBV2, the J gene TRBJ2-1, with TRBD2 matching over 8 bases. The germline CDR1 and CDR2 sequences are SNHLY and FYNNEI. The V segment lost 7 bases and the J segment 9 bases; nucleotides outside the gene matches: 14. The CDR3 is 15 amino acids. The CDR3 is CASNQIRTSPSEQFF. In DNA form, the CDR3 reads TGTGCCAGCAACCAAATACGGACTAGCCCGAGTGAGCAGTTCTTC.

This chain uses TRBV7-8 with TRBJ2-7, with D possibly being TRBD1 (6 bases). Trimming removed 7 bases at V and 7 bases at J, with 20 bases between. Germline values: CDR1 SGHVS, CDR2 FQNEAQ. The CDR3 is made up of 14 amino acids. The CDR3 is CASNALSTGFEQYF. The CDR3, as DNA: TGTGCCAGCAACGCCCTATCCACAGGGTTTGAGCAGTACTTC.

V is TRBV15 and J is TRBJ2-3; 7 bases align to TRBD1. Germline V gene data show CDR1 as LNHNV and CDR2 as YYDKDF (reference sequence). The ends lost 2 bases at V and 5 bases at J; junction bases unmatched: 4. This CDR3 comprises 14 residues. Here the CDR3 reads CATSRRTGEDTQYF. The CDR3 DNA reads as TGTGCCACCAGCAGACGGACAGGAGAAGATACGCAGTATTTT.